This T cell receptor (beta chain) originates from a study of blood T cells in healthy people across ages. As to this clonotype: Antigen unknown.

Combining a sample-barcoded 5' primer with a J-beta primer mix, a second PCR ran for 7 to 11 cycles. Per-sample output comprised a minimum of 2.5 million paired-end reads containing CDR3. TCRdb passed the 5' RACE reads through MiXCR, listing each CDR3 protein once. Of 700,000 to 900,000 distinct CDR3 sequences listed, roughly 25% are singletons. The J segment lost 5 bases and the V segment lost 8 bases, leaving 6 bases of the junction unmatched. The germline V gene has CDR1 KGHDR and CDR2 SFDVKD. The CDR3 runs 13 residues. Findings and limits, study-wide: Across the age range, TCR beta diversity per million T cells fell in a roughly linear way.

This same sample was also taken into another study, of T cells of mothers and their children. That investigation notes: Related pairs of mothers and children showed slightly higher, non-significant overlap versus unrelated pairs.

The V call is TRBV24-1, the J call TRBJ2-5; 8 nucleotides agree with TRBD2. This TCR derives from a boy aged 10-17 years in good health. The specimen was blood. The chain's CDR3 is CATKNLAGETQYF. CDR3 nucleotides: TGTGCCACCAAAAACTTAGCGGGGGAGACCCAGTACTTC.